The entry that follows covers one TCR beta chain sequence. The antigen remains unidentified. The CDR3 has 15 amino acids. Per germline, CDR1 MNHNS and CDR2 SASEGT. V shed 7 bases, J shed 0 bases, and the junction held 6 bases outside the gene matches. TCRdb's table, derived via immunoSEQ multiplex PCR, lists solely in-frame clones and lacks some. The data contain 25,000 to 35,000 clones, approximately 80% of them seen just once; the ten biggest clones take up approximately 7.5%. Ipilimumab-mediated CTLA-4 blockade plus focal radiation was given to patients having chemo-refractory metastatic non-small-cell lung cancer. The data derive from a study of radiotherapy plus CTLA-4 blockade in lung cancer. Study-wide context: Objective responses were observed in less than 20% of patients, and disease control was achieved by around 31%. General study results and limits: Early clonal dynamics of blood T cells, together with interferon-beta, were reported as the best response predictor. Radiotherapy plus ipilimumab was followed by expansion in blood of tumor-derived TCR clones.

The clonotype was recovered from a human donor with non-small cell lung cancer who had stable disease on radiotherapy plus ipilimumab. The chain joins TRBV6-1 to TRBJ1-5; 7 bases map to TRBD1. The sequenced sample was peripheral blood, obtained from a patient treated with radiotherapy plus ipilimumab. CDR3 region: CASTRGDLSNQPQHF. The DNA for the CDR3 is TGTGCCAGCACCAGGGGGGATCTTAGCAATCAGCCCCAGCATTTT.